This TCR beta chain was profiled in a study of cytomegalovirus exposure and HLA in healthy donors. The count of this clone is one. The PCR made use of 60 Vbeta and 13 Jbeta primers. The assay was immunoSEQ multiplex PCR, and TCRdb's table has in-frame clones only and misses some. The data show roughly 140,000 clones, approximately 80% seen once. With V trimmed by 9 bases and J by 5 bases, 8 bases remained unmatched. Germline V gives CDR1 LNHDA, CDR2 SQIVND (reference sequence). This CDR3 is 16 amino acids long. This clonotype was sampled from a male donor in good health and CMV-seronegative. Sequenced input: PBMCs. The chain employs TRBV19 and TRBJ2-2, with 14 bases lining up with TRBD2. The CDR3 nucleotides are TGTGCCAGCACCGGGACTAGCGGGGGAGGAACCGGGGAGCTGTTTTTT. Translating it yields CASTGTSGGGTGELFF.